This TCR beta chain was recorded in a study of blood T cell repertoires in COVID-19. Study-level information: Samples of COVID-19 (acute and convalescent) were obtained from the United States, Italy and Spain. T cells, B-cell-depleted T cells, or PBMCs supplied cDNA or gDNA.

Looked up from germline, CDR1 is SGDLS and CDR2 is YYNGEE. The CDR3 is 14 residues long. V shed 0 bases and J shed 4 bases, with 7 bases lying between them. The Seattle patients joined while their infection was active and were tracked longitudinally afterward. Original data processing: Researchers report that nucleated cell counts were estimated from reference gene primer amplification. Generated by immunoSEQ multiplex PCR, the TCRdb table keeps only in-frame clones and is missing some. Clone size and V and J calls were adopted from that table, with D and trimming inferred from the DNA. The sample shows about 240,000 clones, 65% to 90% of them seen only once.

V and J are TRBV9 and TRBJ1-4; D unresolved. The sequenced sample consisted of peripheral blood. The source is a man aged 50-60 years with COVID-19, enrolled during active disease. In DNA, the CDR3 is TGTGCCAGCAGCGTAGGGGCGTTTAATGAAAAACTGTTTTTT. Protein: CASSVGAFNEKLFF.